The 17 T cell receptor beta chains below come from one sample, sequenced in a study of shared clonotypes between healthy human individuals. Clones were sequenced by immunoSEQ multiplex PCR, and TCRdb holds only the in-frame ones, with some missing. The sample records around 1.6 million clones, 98% being singletons. Sequencing was performed on naive CD4+ T cells sorted from blood. Subset here: CD45RA+ positively selected. The receptors here all came from a man aged 30 to 39 in good health.

The chain combines TRBV5-5 with TRBJ2-7; the D gene is possibly TRBD1 (6 bases). Germline V lookup: CDR1 SGHKS, CDR2 YYEKEE (reference sequence). This CDR3 comprises 14 residues. V was pared by 1 base and J by 4 bases, with 12 bases between. CDR3 nucleotides: TGTGCCAGCAGCTTGCGGGACACGGGATACGAGCAGTACTTC. It codes for CASSLRDTGYEQYF.

V gene TRBV20-1 combines with J gene TRBJ2-5; the D is unclear. There are 11 residues in the CDR3. Germline lookup yields CDR1 DFQATT and CDR2 SNEGSKA (reference sequence). V gave up 8 bases and J gave up 1 base, with 8 bases separating them. CDR3 coding DNA: TGCAGTTTCACGAGCCAAGAGACCCAGTACTTC. Residues: CSFTSQETQYF.

In its sample, this clone was seen once. The genes are TRBV5-1 and TRBJ2-1; 13 nucleotides match TRBD2. CDR3 length: 16 residues. Germline trimming cut 5 bases from V and 8 bases from J; bases unmatched to any gene: 10. The germline V gene has CDR1 SGHRS and CDR2 YFSETQ. Written as DNA, the CDR3 is TGCGCCAGCAGTTTACTAGCGGGAGGGCTCAAAGATGAGCAGTTCTTC. This gives the protein CASSLLAGGLKDEQFF.

The table lists this clone with a count of one. V gene TRBV6-1 combines with J gene TRBJ2-1; TRBD2 aligns across 10 bases. The CDR3 sequence is 15 residues long. The germline CDR1 and CDR2 sequences are MNHNS and SASEGT. Trimming took 6 bases from V and 6 from J; bases not matched to a gene: 8. The CDR3 region is CASRTPSGSFNEQFF. In DNA form, the CDR3 reads TGTGCCAGCAGAACTCCTAGCGGGAGCTTCAATGAGCAGTTCTTC.

This chain connects TRBV28 to TRBJ1-5, with a weak D call TRBD1 (6 bases). This CDR3 is 14 amino acids long. V was clipped by 6 bases and J by 1 base, with 10 bases between them. Germline CDR1 reads MDHEN; CDR2 reads SYDVKM. The CDR3 protein is CASRFGQSNQPQHF. CDR3 DNA sequence: TGTGCCAGCAGGTTCGGACAGAGCAATCAGCCCCAGCATTTT.

This sequence joins TRBV28 and TRBJ2-3; 7 nucleotides agree with TRBD1. V shed 7 bases, J shed 2 bases, and the junction held 12 bases outside the gene matches. Per the germline V gene, CDR1 is MDHEN and CDR2 is SYDVKM. The length of the CDR3 is 16 residues. In DNA form, the CDR3 reads TGTGCCAGCACCTCACCCGGGACAGAGTTCACAGATACGCAGTATTTT. This codes for CASTSPGTEFTDTQYF.

About this clone: Other DNA variants within this sample encode the same CDR3. The genes are TRBV5-4 and TRBJ2-7; 11 positions agree with TRBD1. CDR3 length: 15 amino acids. V dropped 3 bases and J dropped 1; count of bases not matched to a gene: 3. Per germline, CDR1 SGHNT and CDR2 YYREEE (reference sequence). The DNA for the CDR3 is TGTGCCAGCAGCTCCCGGGACAGGGGGTCCTACGAGCAGTACTTC. It specifies CASSSRDRGSYEQYF.

The rearrangement joins TRBV5-1 to TRBJ2-1, with 7 positions matching TRBD1. Germline V CDR1 and CDR2: SGHRS, YFSETQ. The CDR3 has 13 amino acids. V trimming: 4 bases; J trimming: 6 bases; junction bases outside the gene matches: 4. In DNA form, the CDR3 reads TGCGCCAGCAGCAAGGGACAGCGCAATGAGCAGTTCTTC. It specifies CASSKGQRNEQFF.

V and J are TRBV5-5 and TRBJ2-1; D unclear. The CDR3 runs 13 residues. Looked up from germline, CDR1 is SGHKS and CDR2 is YYEKEE (reference sequence). V was cut by 2 bases and J by 1 base, with 4 bases left in between. The CDR3, as DNA: TGTGCCAGCAGCTTAGGTTCCTACAATGAGCAGTTCTTC. Amino acid sequence: CASSLGSYNEQFF.

Note on this clone: The identical CDR3 is also encoded by other nucleotide sequences in the sample. This chain links TRBV5-1 with TRBJ1-2; D is unclear. This CDR3 is 14 amino acids long. V dropped 0 bases and J dropped 1 base, with 7 bases sitting between them. Per germline, CDR1 SGHRS and CDR2 YFSETQ. The DNA of the CDR3 is TGCGCCAGCAGCTTGGCCGAAGGTAACTATGGCTACACCTTC. It is translated as CASSLAEGNYGYTF. The full variable domain, with the rest looked up from reference TRBV5-1 and TRBJ1-2, is KAGVTQTPRYLIKTRGQQVTLSCSPISGHRSVSWYQQTPGQGLQFLFEYFSETQRNKGNFPGRFSGRQFSNSRSEMNVSTLELGDSALYLCASSLAEGNYGYTFGSGTRLTVV.

The genes are TRBV9 and TRBJ2-5; D is uncertain. Trimming removed 0 bases at V and 6 bases at J, with 9 bases between. The length of the CDR3 is 13 residues. The germline V gene has CDR1 SGDLS and CDR2 YYNGEE. CDR3 DNA: TGTGCCAGCAGCGTAGCCGGTGGTCAGACCCAGTACTTC. Its protein is CASSVAGGQTQYF.

This chain joins TRBV4-3 and TRBJ2-7; D possibly corresponds to TRBD1 (5 bases). From germline, CDR1 is LGHNA and CDR2 YSLEER. This CDR3 is built from 16 residues. Trimming left V 0 bases short and J 5 bases short, with 17 bases between. The CDR3 DNA is TGCGCCAGCAGCCAAGATATTTACAGGATCCAGGACGAGCAGTACTTC. It is translated as CASSQDIYRIQDEQYF.

This clone has only one observation. The chain is built from TRBV5-6 and TRBJ2-5; maybe TRBD2 (5 bases). The ends were cut back, 4 bases at V and 5 bases at J, with 15 bases in the middle. The CDR3 totals 14 residues. CDR1 and CDR2 (germline): SGHDT, YYEEEE. CDR3 residues: CASSDSDTRETQYF. CDR3 nucleotides: TGTGCCAGCAGCGATAGCGATACCCGGGAGACCCAGTACTTC.

The chain links TRBV28 to TRBJ1-3; no reliable D call. CDR1 and CDR2 (germline): MDHEN, SYDVKM. V was clipped by 7 bases and J by 4 bases, with 20 bases between them. The CDR3 length is 16 residues. The CDR3 nucleotides read TGTGCCAGCACCATCCGGACGGGATTAGAAGGAAACACCATATATTTT. This sequence encodes CASTIRTGLEGNTIYF.

Remarks on this clone: Distinct nucleotide sequences in the sample also encode this CDR3. The chain uses TRBV5-1 and TRBJ1-1; D is undetermined. Germline CDR1 and CDR2: SGHRS and YFSETQ. This CDR3 spans 14 amino acids. V was clipped by 0 bases and J by 1 base, with 7 bases between them. CDR3 loop: CASSLVGTNTEAFF. The CDR3 nucleotides are TGCGCCAGCAGCTTGGTAGGCACGAACACTGAAGCTTTCTTT.

V and J are TRBV5-1 and TRBJ2-7, with D possibly matching TRBD1 (6 bases). CDR1 and CDR2 from the germline V gene are SGHRS and YFSETQ. This CDR3 contains 18 residues. Trimming removed 1 base from V and 0 bases from J, with 20 bases in between. This CDR3 is CASSLLGGQKGSSYEQYF. The CDR3 nucleotides read TGCGCCAGCAGCTTGTTAGGGGGTCAAAAGGGCAGCTCCTACGAGCAGTACTTC.

The V call is TRBV19, the J call TRBJ1-4; 8 bases align to TRBD1. The CDR3 totals 14 residues. J was trimmed by 8 bases and V by 4 bases; bases with no gene match: 6. CDR1 and CDR2 from the germline V gene are LNHDA and SQIVND (reference sequence). CDR3 region: CASSTTGTGEKLFF. CDR3 nucleotide sequence: TGTGCCAGTAGTACTACCGGGACAGGCGAAAAACTGTTTTTT.